Each of the 20 T cell receptor beta chains below was sequenced from the same sample in a study of tumor and adjacent non-tumor tissue in lung cancer. The template was RNA from unsorted bulk tissue. The normal lung tissue was taken more than 3 cm from the tumor edge. A modified ARM-PCR protocol with three rounds of nested PCR amplified TCRbeta. TCRdb used MiXCR to reprocess the multiplex PCR reads, holding one entry per CDR3 protein. The repertoire holds 60,000 or so distinct CDR3 sequences, with around 61% as singletons. The sequenced material came from distant non-tumor lung tissue. Receptors were obtained from a man between 65 and 85 years old with non-small cell lung cancer.

This clonotype was counted a few times. V is TRBV20-1 and J is TRBJ2-4; TRBD1 matches at 7 bases. The V gene end was trimmed by 0 bases and the J gene end by 9 bases; junction bases not matched to a gene: 2. From germline, CDR1 is DFQATT and CDR2 SNEGSKA (reference sequence). This CDR3 comprises 12 residues. The CDR3 loop reads CSARETGRIQYF. As DNA, the CDR3 is TGCAGTGCTAGAGAGACAGGGCGCATTCAGTACTTC.

This clonotype appeared once. Sequence at one end of the junction differs from germline and may be a read error. The chain is built from TRBV11-2 and TRBJ2-3, with D tentatively TRBD1 (5 bases). The CDR3 loop spans 14 amino acids. Looked up from germline, CDR1 is SGHAT and CDR2 is FQNNGV. The CDR3, as DNA: TGTGCCAGCAGTTCACAGATGGACACAGATACGCGGTATTTT. Translation: CASSSQMDTDTRYF.

In its sample, this clonotype was seen a few times. This chain uses TRBV30 with TRBJ2-7; D might be TRBD1 (5 bases). The V and J ends lost 4 bases and 3 bases respectively, with 22 bases between them. Per the germline V gene, CDR1 is GTSNPN and CDR2 is SVGIG (reference sequence). The CDR3 consists of 16 residues. The CDR3 spells CAWKGSSVGRNYEQYF. CDR3 in DNA: TGTGCCTGGAAGGGGTCGTCCGTCGGTCGTAACTACGAGCAGTACTTC.

Worth noting for this clonotype: Germline is not matched at one junction end, which may reflect a read error. The chain has TRBV6-1 and TRBJ2-2; perhaps D is TRBD1 or TRBD2 (5 bases each). The germline gives CDR1 MNHNS, CDR2 SASEGT. The CDR3 has 16 amino acids. The CDR3 sequence: CATSDSQSSDTGDLFF. For the CDR3, the DNA is TGTGCCACCAGTGATTCACAGAGTTCGGACACCGGGGACCTGTTTTTT.

As to this clonotype: At one of its ends the junction is not consistent with the germline gene, which may arise from a read error. The chain employs TRBV11-2 and TRBJ1-4, with D uncertain. Germline CDR1 SGHAT, CDR2 FQNNGV. CDR3 length: 15 residues. The CDR3 DNA follows: TGTGCCAGCAGTTTAGTAGGGCAAGGGAGTAAAAAACTGTTTTTT. The encoded protein is CASSLVGQGSKKLFF.

This clonotype was observed a handful of times. The conserved closing phenylalanine or tryptophan is absent in this CDR3, likely reflecting a read error. The gene calls are TRBV11-2 and TRBJ2-5; perhaps TRBD1 as D (8 bases). The V end was cut by 6 bases, the J end by 4 bases, with 18 bases between. This CDR3 has 15 amino acids. Germline CDR1 reads SGHAT; CDR2 reads FQNNGV. The CDR3 reads CASSLYRGGRETQYL. CDR3 DNA sequence: TGTGCCAGCAGTTTATACAGGGGGGGGAGAGAGACCCAGTACCTC.

Turning to this clonotype: Given the absence of the conserved phenylalanine or tryptophan at the CDR3 end, a read error is likely. The DNA is omitted, as the CDR3 cannot be located on it reliably, and the CDR3 follows TCRdb's listing. This sequence joins TRBV6-1 and TRBJ2-2. Both ends counted, the CDR3 spans 14 residues. Germline lookup yields CDR1 MNHNS and CDR2 SASEGT. The chain's CDR3 is CASRGYRNTGEPFS.

Points on this clonotype: One end of the junction is discordant with germline, which a read error may explain. This sequence joins TRBV11-2 and TRBJ2-5; D is possibly TRBD1 or TRBD2 (5 bases each). Germline-derived CDR1 and CDR2 are SGHAT and FQNNGV. CDR3 length: 17 residues. This chain's CDR3 is CASRPYPGTAYQETHYF. Here the CDR3 DNA reads TGTGCCAGTAGACCCTACCCCGGGACCGCGTACCAAGAGACCCATTACTTC.

In its sample, this clonotype was seen many times. The V and J genes are TRBV12-3 or TRBV12-4 and TRBJ2-6; the D is unclear. This CDR3 spans 16 amino acids. Trimming stripped 1 base from V and 1 base from J, with 8 bases between. CDR3 coding DNA: TGTGCCAGCAGTTTAGTGACGGTGTCTGGGGCCAACGTCCTGACTTTC. It codes for CASSLVTVSGANVLTF.

The sample holds many counts of this clonotype. V and J are TRBV11-2 and TRBJ2-3; D is undetermined. The germline gives CDR1 SGHAT, CDR2 FQNNGV. V lost 0 bases and J 4 bases, leaving 8 bases between the germline ends. There are 14 residues in the CDR3. DNA for the CDR3: TGTGCCAGCAGCTTAGAGCCTAGGTCAGATACGCAGTATTTT. Translating gives CASSLEPRSDTQYF.

Sample share makes this clonotype medium-sized. This chain links TRBV29-1 with TRBJ2-3; 8 bases align to TRBD2. This CDR3 comprises 15 residues. V lost 6 bases to trimming and J lost 0 bases; unmatched junction nucleotides: 8. Per germline, CDR1 SQVTM and CDR2 ANQGSEA. The CDR3 DNA is TGCAGCGTCACCCGGGGGGGCCACAGCACAGATACGCAGTATTTT. Amino acid sequence: CSVTRGGHSTDTQYF.

As for this clonotype: Because it lacks the conserved phenylalanine or tryptophan at the end, this CDR3 is likely a read error. The rearrangement joins TRBV28 to TRBJ2-2, with 7 positions matching TRBD1. The V and J ends lost 6 bases and 6 bases, in that order; junction bases with no gene match: 13. CDR3 length: 16 residues. Germline values: CDR1 MDHEN, CDR2 SYDVKM. The CDR3 loop reads CASRENRGPESGELFT. The DNA for the CDR3 is TGTGCCAGCAGAGAAAACAGGGGACCGGAATCCGGGGAGCTGTTTACT.

The chain combines TRBV19 with TRBJ2-1, with 7 bases matching TRBD1. V gave up 5 bases and J gave up 8 bases; unmatched junction bases: 6. The CDR3 is 13 amino acids. In germline, CDR1 is LNHDA, CDR2 SQIVND (reference sequence). The DNA of the CDR3 is TGTGCCAGTAGTCCCACAGGGGCCGATGAGCAGTTCTTC. Translation gives CASSPTGADEQFF.

Comments on this clonotype: A much larger clone lies one base from this, so it may be a read error. The rearrangement links TRBV20-1 to TRBJ2-1, with unresolved D. Germline V gene data show CDR1 as DFQATT and CDR2 as SNEGSKA (reference sequence). The CDR3 contains 14 residues. This chain's CDR3 is CIAQPRDSYNEQFF. The CDR3 DNA follows: TGCATTGCGCAGCCCCGTGATTCCTACAATGAGCAGTTCTTC.

Concerning this clonotype itself: A much more abundant neighbour one base away suggests this may be a read error. The chain combines TRBV14 with TRBJ2-5; possibly TRBD2 for D (6 bases). In germline, CDR1 is SGHDN, CDR2 FVKESK. The CDR3 is 13 residues long. V lost 1 base to trimming and J lost 10 bases, with 13 bases between them. The CDR3: CASSQGLGGIQYF. CDR3 sequence (DNA): TGTGCCAGCAGCCAAGGGCTTGGGGGGATCCAGTACTTC.

There are many counts of this clonotype. The chain couples TRBV14 to TRBJ2-7; 9 bases align to TRBD1. V dropped 4 bases and J dropped 6; count of bases not matched to a gene: 10. The CDR3 length is 15 residues. Germline CDR1 and CDR2: SGHDN and FVKESK. This chain's CDR3 is CASSRTGTGTIEQYF. CDR3 DNA sequence: TGTGCCAGCAGCCGAACCGGGACAGGGACAATCGAGCAGTACTTC.

About this clonotype itself: This sequence may be a read error, since a much larger clone differs from it by one base. CDR3 sequence reads: CASSVNGGYSNQPQHF. The CDR3 DNA reads TGTGCCAGCAGTGTTAACGGGGGCTATAGCAATCAGCCCCAGCATTTT. The genes are TRBV6-1 and TRBJ1-5; D perhaps matches TRBD1 (6 bases). Looked up from germline, CDR1 is MNHNS and CDR2 is SASEGT. The CDR3 runs 16 residues. Between the trimmed V and J ends, which lost 4 bases and 0 bases, there was a span of 13 bases.

On this clonotype: Because the CDR3 is missing its conserved closing phenylalanine or tryptophan, this is likely a read error. No DNA is shown, since the ends of the CDR3 on it are uncertain; the CDR3 is the one TCRdb lists. The CDR3 here is CSVETGMGQPLHS. The V and J genes are TRBV29-1 and TRBJ1-5; the D segment call TRBD1 is taken from the table without a DNA check. The CDR3 is made up of 13 amino acids, end residues included. Germline V gene sequence: CDR1 SQVTM, CDR2 ANQGSEA.

Details on this clonotype: This may be a read error: a much more frequent sequence differs by one nucleotide. Here the CDR3 DNA reads TGTGCCAGCAGTCCGGGCGTTTTCGTGTACCAAGAGACCCAGTACTTC. It yields the protein CASSPGVFVYQETQYF. This chain uses TRBV5-4 with TRBJ2-5; D not certain. The CDR3 has 16 amino acids. V was clipped by 5 bases and J by 0 bases, with 17 bases between them. The germline CDR1 and CDR2 sequences are SGHNT and YYREEE (reference sequence).

In the case of this clonotype: Relative to the germline gene, one junction end is altered; a read error may explain this. The rearrangement links TRBV12-3 or TRBV12-4 to TRBJ2-7, with D uncertain. This CDR3 region has 12 residues. The CDR3 reads CASSHGFIEQYF. DNA for the CDR3: TGTGCCAGCAGTCACGGATTTATCGAGCAGTACTTT.